These T cell receptor beta chains were read from a single sample in a study of OX40 agonist ivuxolimab in advanced cancers. Clones were sequenced by immunoSEQ multiplex PCR, and TCRdb holds only the in-frame ones, with some missing. The sample yields about 15,000 clones, about four fifths seen once. The source was CD4+ or CD8+ T cells sorted from blood, collected in a trial of the OX40 agonist ivuxolimab. These receptors all come from an adult with an advanced solid tumor such as melanoma, head and neck, liver or kidney cancer. CDR3s include the opening cysteine and the closing phenylalanine or tryptophan. Each record gives: J gene, V gene, D gene, clone size, CDR3 DNA, CDR3 protein. The D gene is left open where the match is weak. Only part of the rows carry a size: once, few, many, or a class if the clone is expanded.

J gene: TRBJ1-6; V gene: TRBV14; D gene: .; clone size: few; CDR3 DNA: TGTGCCAGCAGCCAGGGGGAAACGACGGCCTATAATTCACCCCTCCACTTT; CDR3 protein: CASSQGETTAYNSPLHF
J gene: TRBJ1-2; V gene: TRBV5-4; D gene: .; clone size: .; CDR3 DNA: TGTGCCAGCAGCTGGGCCCGGAGTAACTATGGCTACACCTTC; CDR3 protein: CASSWARSNYGYTF
J gene: TRBJ2-1; V gene: TRBV19; D gene: .; clone size: .; CDR3 DNA: TGTGCCAGTAGTATAGTGCGAGTCCCCAGGGTCAATGAGCAGTTCTTC; CDR3 protein: CASSIVRVPRVNEQFF
J gene: TRBJ2-3; V gene: TRBV5-4; D gene: .; clone size: .; CDR3 DNA: TGTGCCAGCAGCTTGTTGGGGGGCGGGACCGCCACAGATACGCAGTATTTT; CDR3 protein: CASSLLGGGTATDTQYF
J gene: TRBJ2-1; V gene: TRBV5-4; D gene: TRBD2; clone size: few; CDR3 DNA: TGTGCCAGCAGCCCCCCGGCTAGCGGGTCTTATGAGCAGTTCTTC; CDR3 protein: CASSPPASGSYEQFF
J gene: TRBJ2-1; V gene: TRBV28; D gene: .; clone size: .; CDR3 DNA: TGTGCCAGCAGTCCCGGGACTCCCGGTGAGCAGTTCTTC; CDR3 protein: CASSPGTPGEQFF
J gene: TRBJ2-1; V gene: TRBV6-1; D gene: TRBD2; clone size: .; CDR3 DNA: TGTGCCAGCAGTGAAGCCCCGGGACTAGCGGGATACAATGAGCAGTTCTTC; CDR3 protein: CASSEAPGLAGYNEQFF
J gene: TRBJ2-3; V gene: TRBV5-1; D gene: .; clone size: .; CDR3 DNA: TGCGCCAGCAGCTTGGAGGCTAGCGAGAGGCCGCAGTATTTT; CDR3 protein: CASSLEASERPQYF
J gene: TRBJ2-2; V gene: TRBV6-5; D gene: TRBD2; clone size: .; CDR3 DNA: TGTGCCAGCACCAAGGGACTAGCGGACACCGGGGAGCTGTTTTTT; CDR3 protein: CASTKGLADTGELFF
J gene: TRBJ1-2; V gene: TRBV29-1; D gene: .; clone size: once; CDR3 DNA: TGCAGCGTTGAGACGGGCAGGGCTAACTATGGCTACACCTTC; CDR3 protein: CSVETGRANYGYTF
J gene: TRBJ1-6; V gene: TRBV2; D gene: .; clone size: .; CDR3 DNA: TGTGCCAGCCGGGCGGAGTATAATTCACCCCTCCACTTT; CDR3 protein: CASRAEYNSPLHF
J gene: TRBJ1-6; V gene: TRBV28; D gene: TRBD1; clone size: .; CDR3 DNA: TGTGCCAGCAGTCCCTTAACAGGGGACTCCTATAATTCACCCCTCCACTTT; CDR3 protein: CASSPLTGDSYNSPLHF
J gene: TRBJ2-4; V gene: TRBV27; D gene: .; clone size: once; CDR3 DNA: TGTGCCAGCAGTTTCGGGGACCCCCAAAACATTCAGTACTTC; CDR3 protein: CASSFGDPQNIQYF
J gene: TRBJ2-7; V gene: TRBV7-3; D gene: .; clone size: .; CDR3 DNA: TGTGCCAGCAGCTTATACGCAGCGGGTCCCTACGAGCAGTACTTC; CDR3 protein: CASSLYAAGPYEQYF
J gene: TRBJ2-1; V gene: TRBV11-3; D gene: .; clone size: .; CDR3 DNA: TGTGCCAGCAGCACCCGACTAGGGACCAGTGATGAGCAGTTCTTC; CDR3 protein: CASSTRLGTSDEQFF
J gene: TRBJ1-5; V gene: TRBV2; D gene: TRBD1; clone size: .; CDR3 DNA: TGTGCCAGCAAACAGCGGACAGGGGGCCGACAGCCCCAGCATTTT; CDR3 protein: CASKQRTGGRQPQHF
J gene: TRBJ2-7; V gene: TRBV27; D gene: TRBD2; clone size: .; CDR3 DNA: TGTGCCAGCAGTGTAGCGGGAGGGCTCTACGAGCAGTACTTC; CDR3 protein: CASSVAGGLYEQYF
J gene: TRBJ2-3; V gene: TRBV11-3; D gene: .; clone size: .; CDR3 DNA: TGTGCCAGCAGCTTAGGAAACGGTGCTAGCACAGATACGCAGTATTTT; CDR3 protein: CASSLGNGASTDTQYF
J gene: TRBJ2-2; V gene: TRBV7-7; D gene: .; clone size: .; CDR3 DNA: TGTGCCAGCAGCCCGGACGGAAGCACCGGGGAGCTGTTTTTT; CDR3 protein: CASSPDGSTGELFF
J gene: TRBJ1-1; V gene: TRBV6-5; D gene: .; clone size: .; CDR3 DNA: TGTGCCAGCAGCGACCCGGGGGGGGCTACTGAAGCTTTCTTT; CDR3 protein: CASSDPGGATEAFF
J gene: TRBJ2-2; V gene: TRBV7-9; D gene: .; clone size: .; CDR3 DNA: TGTGCCAGCAGCTTTCAGGGTCCCACCGGGGAGCTGTTTTTT; CDR3 protein: CASSFQGPTGELFF
J gene: TRBJ2-7; V gene: TRBV25-1; D gene: TRBD1; clone size: .; CDR3 DNA: TGTGCCAGCAGAAGGACAGGAACCTACGAGCAGTACTTC; CDR3 protein: CASRRTGTYEQYF
J gene: TRBJ1-1; V gene: TRBV10-3; D gene: TRBD1; clone size: .; CDR3 DNA: TGTGCCATCAGAACAGGGGGAAACACTGAAGCTTTCTTT; CDR3 protein: CAIRTGGNTEAFF
J gene: TRBJ1-5; V gene: TRBV11-2; D gene: .; clone size: .; CDR3 DNA: TGTGCCAGCAGCTTAGCCCCAGGGCCAAATCAGCCCCAGCATTTT; CDR3 protein: CASSLAPGPNQPQHF
J gene: TRBJ2-2; V gene: TRBV18; D gene: TRBD2; clone size: once; CDR3 DNA: TGTGCCAGCTCACCAATTGCGGGAGACCCTCCCGGGGAGCTGTTTTTT; CDR3 protein: CASSPIAGDPPGELFF
J gene: TRBJ2-1; V gene: TRBV7-2; D gene: TRBD2; clone size: .; CDR3 DNA: TGTGCCAGCAGCGCCGGGGGGACCACGATAGGGGAGCAGTTCTTC; CDR3 protein: CASSAGGTTIGEQFF